The 21 T cell receptor beta chains below all came from one sample that was sequenced in a study of shared clonotypes between healthy human individuals. The protocol was immunoSEQ multiplex PCR, while the TCRdb copy is restricted to in-frame clones and leaves out a portion. Here the sample spans 1.4 million or so clones, 98% being singletons. The sequenced sample was naive CD4+ T cells sorted from blood. The subset is: CD45RA+ positively selected. The source of these receptors is a man younger than 40 in good health.

The V and J genes are TRBV7-9 and TRBJ2-5; D is unresolved. The germline CDR1 and CDR2 sequences are SEHNR and FQNEAQ (reference sequence). V was trimmed by 1 base and J by 5 bases, leaving 5 bases between them. The CDR3 covers 12 residues. The CDR3 sequence: CASSLVWETQYF. CDR3 sequence (DNA): TGTGCCAGCAGCTTAGTCTGGGAGACCCAGTACTTC. Full variable domain (missing parts from reference TRBV7-9 and TRBJ2-5): DTGVSQNPRHKITKRGQNVTFRCDPISEHNRLYWYRQTLGQGPEFLTYFQNEAQLEKSRLLSDRFSAERPKGSFSTLEIQRTEQGDSAMYLCASSLVWETQYFGPGTRLLVL.

The J gene is TRBJ2-7, the V gene TRBV7-9; 9 bases line up with TRBD1. The ends lost 7 bases at V and 6 bases at J; junction bases unmatched: 13. The CDR3 sequence is 15 residues long. Germline lookup yields CDR1 SEHNR and CDR2 FQNEAQ (reference sequence). This CDR3 is CASTQWDRAVIEQYF. The CDR3 DNA reads TGTGCCAGCACCCAGTGGGACAGGGCCGTAATCGAGCAGTACTTC.

The chain uses TRBV4-2 and TRBJ2-1; TRBD2 is a possible D gene (6 bases). Germline V CDR1 and CDR2: LGHNA, YNFKEQ. CDR3 length: 16 amino acids. V was shortened by 1 base and J by 4 bases, with 14 bases between the two germline ends. The CDR3 loop reads CASSQGIASVYNEQFF. DNA of the CDR3: TGTGCCAGCAGCCAAGGTATTGCTAGCGTATACAATGAGCAGTTCTTC.

The chain links TRBV9 to TRBJ2-5; the D gene is possibly TRBD2 (5 bases). The CDR3 is made up of 15 amino acids. Trimming pared 0 bases from V and 1 base from J, leaving 10 bases between. Germline CDR1 and CDR2: SGDLS and YYNGEE. For the CDR3, the DNA is TGTGCCAGCAGCGTAGGGTCGGGGATCCAAGAGACCCAGTACTTC. It codes for CASSVGSGIQETQYF.

This chain links TRBV9 with TRBJ2-1; 11 nucleotides match TRBD2. Germline lookup yields CDR1 SGDLS and CDR2 YYNGEE. V shed 0 bases, J shed 6 bases, and the junction held 5 bases outside the gene matches. The CDR3 is 16 residues long. The CDR3 reads CASSVGGLAAPNEQFF. CDR3 nucleotide sequence: TGTGCCAGCAGCGTAGGGGGACTAGCGGCCCCCAATGAGCAGTTCTTC. The full variable domain, its missing parts supplied by reference TRBV9 and TRBJ2-1, is DSGVTQTPKHLITATGQRVTLRCSPRSGDLSVYWYQQSLDQGLQFLIQYYNGEERAKGNILERFSAQQFPDLHSELNLSSLELGDSALYFCASSVGGLAAPNEQFFGPGTRLTVL.

The chain is built from TRBV18 and TRBJ1-1; D gene ambiguous. Germline assignment: CDR1 KGHSH and CDR2 LQKENI. V shed 8 bases and J shed 2 bases, with 12 bases lying between them. The CDR3 spans 13 residues. CDR3 loop: CASGEHHNTEAFF. In DNA, the CDR3 is TGTGCCAGCGGGGAACACCATAACACTGAAGCTTTCTTT.

V is TRBV10-2 and J is TRBJ2-7; 14 bases align to TRBD2. The V gene end was trimmed by 4 bases and the J gene end by 2 bases; junction bases not matched to a gene: 7. This CDR3 contains 17 residues. Germline values: CDR1 WSHSY, CDR2 SAAADI. CDR3 DNA: TGCGCCAGCAGTGCGACCCCGGGACTAGCGGGAGCCTACGAGCAGTACTTC. It translates to CASSATPGLAGAYEQYF.

As for this clone: Other DNA sequences within the sample encode an identical CDR3. The V and J genes are TRBV18 and TRBJ2-3; either TRBD1 or TRBD2 may supply D (5 bases each). The CDR3 has 16 residues. Trimming removed 1 base at V and 0 bases at J, with 11 bases between. Per germline, CDR1 KGHSH and CDR2 LQKENI. The CDR3, as DNA: TGTGCCAGCTCACCACGAGGGGCGACTAGCACAGATACGCAGTATTTT. The encoded protein is CASSPRGATSTDTQYF.

This chain links TRBV27 with TRBJ2-7; the D gene is possibly TRBD1 (5 bases). Trimming removed 3 bases from V and 2 bases from J, with 11 bases in between. Looked up from germline, CDR1 is MNHEY and CDR2 is SMNVEV (reference sequence). The CDR3 has 14 amino acids. In DNA form, the CDR3 reads TGTGCCAGCAGTTTGGGCCAGGGCACCTACGAGCAGTACTTC. This gives the protein CASSLGQGTYEQYF.

V usage is TRBV5-4 and J usage is TRBJ2-5; 11 bases fit TRBD2. V shed 4 bases and J 2 bases; nucleotides not matched to a gene: 13. The CDR3 is 18 residues long. Looked up from germline, CDR1 is SGHNT and CDR2 is YYREEE (reference sequence). CDR3 sequence (DNA): TGTGCCAGCAGCCTGGGACTAGCGGCTTCAGGGACTCAAGAGACCCAGTACTTC. Translation gives CASSLGLAASGTQETQYF.

The chain joins TRBV15 to TRBJ2-7, with D possibly being TRBD1 (6 bases). V was trimmed by 5 bases and J by 2 bases, leaving 16 bases between them. CDR3 length equals 15 residues. Germline V gene sequence: CDR1 LNHNV, CDR2 YYDKDF (reference sequence). The CDR3 nucleotides read TGTGCCACCAGCGGAAAAAGGGGGAATACCTACGAGCAGTACTTC. Translated: CATSGKRGNTYEQYF.

The chain employs TRBV10-3 and TRBJ2-7, with D perhaps TRBD1 (5 bases). In germline, CDR1 is ENHRY, CDR2 SYGVKD. The CDR3 is 14 amino acids. V lost 2 bases and J lost 2, with 10 bases in between. The CDR3 is CAISEDSPPYEQYF. The CDR3 DNA sequence: TGTGCCATCAGTGAGGACAGTCCTCCCTACGAGCAGTACTTC.

The chain is built from TRBV5-1 and TRBJ2-1; D unresolved. The CDR3 consists of 18 residues. Germline CDR1 is SGHRS and CDR2 is YFSETQ. Trimming left V 0 bases short and J 0 bases short, with 16 bases between. As DNA, the CDR3 is TGCGCCAGCAGCTTGGGGTCCTATGACACTTTCTCCTACAATGAGCAGTTCTTC. This gives the protein CASSLGSYDTFSYNEQFF.

The chain couples TRBV9 to TRBJ2-7; TRBD1 is a possible D gene (6 bases). The CDR3 totals 14 residues. V was trimmed by 3 bases and J by 0 bases, leaving 10 bases between them. Germline V lookup: CDR1 SGDLS, CDR2 YYNGEE. CDR3 coding DNA: TGTGCCAGCAGCGCGGGACAAACCTCCTACGAGCAGTACTTC. Protein: CASSAGQTSYEQYF.

J is TRBJ2-7 and V is TRBV7-2, with a tentative D call TRBD1 (8 bases). V lost 4 bases and J 5 bases, leaving 18 bases between the germline ends. Germline-derived CDR1 and CDR2 are SGHTA and FQGNSA. The CDR3 has 15 amino acids. CDR3 amino acids: CASSSLYRGRDEQYF. CDR3 nucleotides: TGTGCCAGCAGCTCACTCTACAGGGGGAGGGACGAGCAGTACTTC. The full variable domain, completed using reference TRBV7-2 and TRBJ2-7, is GAGVSQSPSNKVTEKGKDVELRCDPISGHTALYWYRQSLGQGLEFLIYFQGNSAPDKSGLPSDRFSAERTGGSVSTLTIQRTQQEDSAVYLCASSSLYRGRDEQYFGPGTRLTVT.

V and J are TRBV28 and TRBJ1-1, with D unclear. Trimming removed 5 bases from V and 0 bases from J, with 7 bases in between. The germline gives CDR1 MDHEN, CDR2 SYDVKM. This CDR3 spans 13 amino acids. The CDR3 sequence is CASSVPLNTEAFF. The DNA of the CDR3 is TGTGCCAGCAGTGTACCCTTGAACACTGAAGCTTTCTTT. Full variable domain (remainder filled in from reference TRBV28 and TRBJ1-1): DVKVTQSSRYLVKRTGEKVFLECVQDMDHENMFWYRQDPGLGLRLIYFSYDVKMKEKGDIPEGYSVSREKKERFSLILESASTNQTSMYLCASSVPLNTEAFFGQGTRLTVV.

The chain couples TRBV28 to TRBJ1-1; 7 bases are shared with TRBD1. Germline V gives CDR1 MDHEN, CDR2 SYDVKM. This CDR3 contains 13 residues. J lost 2 bases, V lost 5 bases, and 2 bases had no gene match. The CDR3 DNA is TGTGCCAGCAGTCCAGGGGGAAACACTGAAGCTTTCTTT. Encoded protein: CASSPGGNTEAFF. Looking up the rest from reference TRBV28 and TRBJ1-1 gives the full variable domain: DVKVTQSSRYLVKRTGEKVFLECVQDMDHENMFWYRQDPGLGLRLIYFSYDVKMKEKGDIPEGYSVSREKKERFSLILESASTNQTSMYLCASSPGGNTEAFFGQGTRLTVV.

The CDR3 DNA follows: TGTGCCAGTAGTATTGTTAGGGGACAGTCCTACAATGAGCAGTTCTTC. Encoded protein: CASSIVRGQSYNEQFF. V is TRBV19 and J is TRBJ2-1; 7 bases are shared with TRBD1. This CDR3 has 16 amino acids. After removal of 3 bases from V and 1 base from J, the junction contained 6 bases not matched to a gene. Germline V gene sequence: CDR1 LNHDA, CDR2 SQIVND (reference sequence).

The J gene is TRBJ2-3, the V gene TRBV5-1; D call uncertain. Trimming left V 3 bases short and J 2 bases short, with 7 bases between. CDR3 length equals 13 residues. Germline CDR1 reads SGHRS; CDR2 reads YFSETQ. CDR3 nucleotide sequence: TGCGCCAGCAGCTCGGTGATCACAGATACGCAGTATTTT. Translated: CASSSVITDTQYF. The entire variable domain, with the rest obtained from reference TRBV5-1 and TRBJ2-3, is as follows: KAGVTQTPRYLIKTRGQQVTLSCSPISGHRSVSWYQQTPGQGLQFLFEYFSETQRNKGNFPGRFSGRQFSNSRSEMNVSTLELGDSALYLCASSSVITDTQYFGPGTRLTVL.

V gene TRBV28 combines with J gene TRBJ2-5, with D perhaps being TRBD1 or TRBD2 (6 bases each). The V end was cut by 3 bases, the J end by 3 bases, with 20 bases between. The length of the CDR3 is 17 residues. Per the germline V gene, CDR1 is MDHEN and CDR2 is SYDVKM. This chain's CDR3 is CASSLGPQGLAKETQYF. The CDR3 DNA reads as TGTGCCAGCAGTTTGGGCCCACAGGGACTGGCCAAAGAGACCCAGTACTTC.

The chain combines TRBV5-1 with TRBJ1-1; 12 bases match TRBD1. This CDR3 spans 17 amino acids. The trim removed 3 bases at V and 2 bases at J, leaving 8 bases unmatched. Germline V CDR1 and CDR2: SGHRS, YFSETQ. The CDR3 spells CASSWGQGARANTEAFF. CDR3 bases: TGCGCCAGCAGCTGGGGACAGGGGGCGAGGGCTAACACTGAAGCTTTCTTT.